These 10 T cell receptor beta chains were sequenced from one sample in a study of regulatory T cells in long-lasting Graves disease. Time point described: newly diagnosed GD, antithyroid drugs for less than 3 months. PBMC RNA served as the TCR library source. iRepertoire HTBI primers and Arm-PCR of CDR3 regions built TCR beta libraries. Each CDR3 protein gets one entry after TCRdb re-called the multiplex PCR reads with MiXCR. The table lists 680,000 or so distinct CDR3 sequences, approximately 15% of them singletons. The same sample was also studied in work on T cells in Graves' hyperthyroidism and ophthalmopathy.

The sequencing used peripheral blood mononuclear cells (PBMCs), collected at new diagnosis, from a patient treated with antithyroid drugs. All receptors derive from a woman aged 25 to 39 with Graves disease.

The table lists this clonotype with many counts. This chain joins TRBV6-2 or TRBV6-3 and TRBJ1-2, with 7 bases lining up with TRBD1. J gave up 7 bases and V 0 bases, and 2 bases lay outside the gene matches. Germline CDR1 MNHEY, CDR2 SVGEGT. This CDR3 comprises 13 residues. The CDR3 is CASSYSDRRGYTF. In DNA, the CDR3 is TGTGCCAGCAGTTACTCGGACAGGCGTGGCTACACCTTC.

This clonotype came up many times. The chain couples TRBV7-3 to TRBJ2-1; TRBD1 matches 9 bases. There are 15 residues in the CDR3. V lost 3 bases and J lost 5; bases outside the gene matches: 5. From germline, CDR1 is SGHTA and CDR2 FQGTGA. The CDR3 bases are TGTGCCAGCAGCTTGGACAGGGGAGGGGACAATGAGCAGTTCTTC. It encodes CASSLDRGGDNEQFF.

CDR3 in DNA: TGTGCCAGCAGCTTTTCCAGATGGGGCACTGAAGCTTTCTTT. Encoded protein: CASSFSRWGTEAFF. The chain couples TRBV5-5 to TRBJ1-1, with D unresolved. This CDR3 is 14 amino acids long. Germline V gene lookup returns CDR1 SGHKS and CDR2 YYEKEE (reference sequence). Trimming removed 2 bases from V and 4 bases from J, with 12 bases in between.

DNA of the CDR3: TGTGCCAGCAGTTACGGCTGGACAGGGGTTGGCGAGCAGTACTTC. It is translated as CASSYGWTGVGEQYF. The chain uses TRBV6-5 and TRBJ2-7; 9 bases align to TRBD1. J lost 6 bases, V lost 2 bases, and 8 bases had no gene match. Germline CDR1 is MNHEY and CDR2 is SVGAGI. CDR3 length equals 15 residues.

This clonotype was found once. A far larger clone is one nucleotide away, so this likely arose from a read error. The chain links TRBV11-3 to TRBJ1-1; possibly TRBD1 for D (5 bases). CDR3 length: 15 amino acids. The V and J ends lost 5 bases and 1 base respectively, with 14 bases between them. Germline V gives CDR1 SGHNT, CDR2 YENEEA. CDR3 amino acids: CASSTPRGPNTEAFF. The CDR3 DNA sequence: TGTGCCAGCAGCACACCGAGGGGACCGAACACTGAAGCTTTCTTT.

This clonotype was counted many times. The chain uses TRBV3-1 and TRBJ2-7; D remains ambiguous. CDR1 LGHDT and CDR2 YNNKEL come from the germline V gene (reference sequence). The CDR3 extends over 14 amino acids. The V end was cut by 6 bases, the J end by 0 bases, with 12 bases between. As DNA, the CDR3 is TGTGCCAGCAGTGTTGCCCCACACTCCTACGAGCAGTACTTC. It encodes CASSVAPHSYEQYF.

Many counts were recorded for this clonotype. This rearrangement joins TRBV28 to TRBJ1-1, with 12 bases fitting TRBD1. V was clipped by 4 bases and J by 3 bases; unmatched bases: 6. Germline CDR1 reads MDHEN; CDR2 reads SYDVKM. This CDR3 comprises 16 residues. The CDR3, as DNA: TGTGCCAGCAGTTCGGGGACAGGGGGCGGGTACACTGAAGCTTTCTTT. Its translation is CASSSGTGGGYTEAFF.

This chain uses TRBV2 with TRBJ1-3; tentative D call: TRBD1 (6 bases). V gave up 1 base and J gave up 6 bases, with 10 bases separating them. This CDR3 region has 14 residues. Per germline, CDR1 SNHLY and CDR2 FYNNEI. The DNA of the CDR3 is TGTGCCAGCAGTGAAGACAGGGTGGAAAACACCATATATTTT. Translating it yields CASSEDRVENTIYF.

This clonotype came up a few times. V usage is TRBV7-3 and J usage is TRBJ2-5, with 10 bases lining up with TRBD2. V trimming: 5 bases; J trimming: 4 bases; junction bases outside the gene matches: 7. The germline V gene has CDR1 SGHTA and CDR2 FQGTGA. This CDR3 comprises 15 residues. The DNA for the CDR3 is TGTGCCAGCAGCCCCCCTAGCGGGAGCCCAGAGACCCAGTACTTC. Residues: CASSPPSGSPETQYF.

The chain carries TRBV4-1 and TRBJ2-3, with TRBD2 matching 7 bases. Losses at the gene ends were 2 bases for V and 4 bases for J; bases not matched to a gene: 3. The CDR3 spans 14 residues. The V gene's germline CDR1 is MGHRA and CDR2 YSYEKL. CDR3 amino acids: CASSQTSAADTQYF. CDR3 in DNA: TGCGCCAGCAGCCAAACTAGCGCCGCAGATACGCAGTATTTT.